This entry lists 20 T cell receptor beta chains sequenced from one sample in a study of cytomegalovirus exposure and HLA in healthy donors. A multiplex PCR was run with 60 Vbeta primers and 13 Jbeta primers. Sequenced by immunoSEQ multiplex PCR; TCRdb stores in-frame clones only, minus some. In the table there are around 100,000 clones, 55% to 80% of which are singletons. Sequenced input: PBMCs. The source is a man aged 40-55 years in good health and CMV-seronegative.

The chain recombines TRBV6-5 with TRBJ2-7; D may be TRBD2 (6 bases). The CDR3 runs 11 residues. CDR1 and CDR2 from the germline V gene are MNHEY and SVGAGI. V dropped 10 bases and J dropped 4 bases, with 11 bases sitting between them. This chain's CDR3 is CAIGRPYEQYF. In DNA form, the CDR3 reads TGTGCCATCGGGAGACCATACGAGCAGTACTTC.

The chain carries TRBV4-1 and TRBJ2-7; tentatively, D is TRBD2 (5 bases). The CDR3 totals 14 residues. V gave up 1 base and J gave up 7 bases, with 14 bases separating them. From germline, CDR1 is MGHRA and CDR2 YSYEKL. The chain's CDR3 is CASSQAVDGKEQYF. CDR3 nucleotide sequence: TGCGCCAGCAGCCAAGCAGTAGACGGGAAGGAGCAGTACTTC.

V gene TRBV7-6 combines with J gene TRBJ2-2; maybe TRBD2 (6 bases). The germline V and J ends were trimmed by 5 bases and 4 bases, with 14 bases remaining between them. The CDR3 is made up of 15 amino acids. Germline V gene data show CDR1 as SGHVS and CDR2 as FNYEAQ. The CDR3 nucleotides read TGTGCCAGCAGCCCCGGGCGGGGAGTCACCGGGGAGCTGTTTTTT. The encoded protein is CASSPGRGVTGELFF.

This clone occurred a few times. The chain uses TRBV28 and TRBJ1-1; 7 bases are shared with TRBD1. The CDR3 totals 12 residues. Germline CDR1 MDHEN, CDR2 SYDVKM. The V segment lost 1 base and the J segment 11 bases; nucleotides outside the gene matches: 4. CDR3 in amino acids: CASSLLGGNAFF. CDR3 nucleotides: TGTGCCAGCAGTTTATTAGGGGGCAACGCTTTCTTT.

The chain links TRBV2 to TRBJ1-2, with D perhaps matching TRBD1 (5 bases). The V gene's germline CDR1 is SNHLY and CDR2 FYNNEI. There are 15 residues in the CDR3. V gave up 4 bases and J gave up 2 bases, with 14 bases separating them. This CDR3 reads CASSGSQGENYGYTF. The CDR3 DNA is TGTGCCAGCAGTGGCAGCCAGGGCGAAAACTATGGCTACACCTTC. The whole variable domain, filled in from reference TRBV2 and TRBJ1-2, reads EPEVTQTPSHQVTQMGQEVILRCVPISNHLYFYWYRQILGQKVEFLVSFYNNEISEKSEIFDDQFSVERPDGSNFTLKIRSTKLEDSAMYFCASSGSQGENYGYTFGSGTRLTVV.

The CDR3 is CASIITGGGELFF. The CDR3 DNA is TGTGCCAGCATCATAACAGGGGGCGGGGAGCTGTTTTTT. The chain links TRBV7-9 to TRBJ2-2, with 8 bases matching TRBD1. The CDR3 loop spans 13 amino acids. After removal of 7 bases from V and 7 bases from J, the junction contained 5 bases not matched to a gene. CDR1 is SEHNR and CDR2 is FQNEAQ in the germline V gene (reference sequence).

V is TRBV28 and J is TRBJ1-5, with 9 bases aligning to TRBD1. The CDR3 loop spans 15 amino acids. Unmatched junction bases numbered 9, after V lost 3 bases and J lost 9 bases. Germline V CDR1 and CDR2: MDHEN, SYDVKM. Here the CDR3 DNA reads TGTGCCAGCAGTTTTAAGGACAGGGGATTATTGCCCCAGCATTTT. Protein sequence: CASSFKDRGLLPQHF.

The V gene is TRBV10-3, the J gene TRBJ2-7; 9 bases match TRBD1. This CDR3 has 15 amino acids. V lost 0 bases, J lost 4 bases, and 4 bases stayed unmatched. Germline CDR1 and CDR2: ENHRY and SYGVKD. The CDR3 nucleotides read TGTGCCATCAGTGAGTCCTTGACAGGGGGATACGAGCAGTACTTC. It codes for CAISESLTGGYEQYF.

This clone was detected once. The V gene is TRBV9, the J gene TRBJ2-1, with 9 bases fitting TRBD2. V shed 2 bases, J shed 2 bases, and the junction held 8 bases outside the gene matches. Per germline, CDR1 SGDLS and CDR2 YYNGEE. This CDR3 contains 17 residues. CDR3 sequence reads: CASSVPSSGGTYNEQFF. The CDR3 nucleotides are TGTGCCAGCAGCGTGCCGAGCAGCGGGGGGACCTACAATGAGCAGTTCTTC.

The CDR3 DNA reads as TGTGCCAGCAGGGACAGGGGATACGAGCAGTACTTC. Translated: CASRDRGYEQYF. This chain uses TRBV2 with TRBJ2-7; 9 bases are shared with TRBD1. Germline CDR1 and CDR2: SNHLY and FYNNEI. V trimming: 6 bases; J trimming: 4 bases; junction bases outside the gene matches: 1. This CDR3 has 12 residues.

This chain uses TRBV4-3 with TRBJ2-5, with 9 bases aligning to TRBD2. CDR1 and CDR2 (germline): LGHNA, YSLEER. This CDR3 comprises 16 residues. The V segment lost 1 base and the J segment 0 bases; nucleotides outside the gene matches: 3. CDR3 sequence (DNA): TGCGCCAGCAGCCAAGCCAGCGGGGGGTACCAAGAGACCCAGTACTTC. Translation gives CASSQASGGYQETQYF.

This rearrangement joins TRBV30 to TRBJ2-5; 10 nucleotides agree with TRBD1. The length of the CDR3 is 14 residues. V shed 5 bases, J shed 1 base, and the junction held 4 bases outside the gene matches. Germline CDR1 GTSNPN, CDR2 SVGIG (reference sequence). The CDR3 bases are TGTGCCTGGGGACAGGGGGAAGCCCAAGAGACCCAGTACTTC. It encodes CAWGQGEAQETQYF.

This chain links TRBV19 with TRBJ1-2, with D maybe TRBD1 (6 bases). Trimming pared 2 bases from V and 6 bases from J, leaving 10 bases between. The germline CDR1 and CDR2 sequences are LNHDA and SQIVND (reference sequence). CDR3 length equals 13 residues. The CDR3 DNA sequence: TGTGCCAGTAGTATATGGGGGCTCGATGGCTACACCTTC. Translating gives CASSIWGLDGYTF. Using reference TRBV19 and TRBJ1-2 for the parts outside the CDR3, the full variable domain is DGGITQSPKYLFRKEGQNVTLSCEQNLNHDAMYWYRQDPGQGLRLIYYSQIVNDFQKGDIAEGYSVSREKKESFPLTVTSAQKNPTAFYLCASSIWGLDGYTFGSGTRLTVV.

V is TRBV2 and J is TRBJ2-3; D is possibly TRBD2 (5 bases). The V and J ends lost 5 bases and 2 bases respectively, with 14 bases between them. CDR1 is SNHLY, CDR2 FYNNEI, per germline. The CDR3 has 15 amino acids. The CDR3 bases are TGTGCCAGCAGTCTCGAGCGGTCCACCACAGATACGCAGTATTTT. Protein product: CASSLERSTTDTQYF.

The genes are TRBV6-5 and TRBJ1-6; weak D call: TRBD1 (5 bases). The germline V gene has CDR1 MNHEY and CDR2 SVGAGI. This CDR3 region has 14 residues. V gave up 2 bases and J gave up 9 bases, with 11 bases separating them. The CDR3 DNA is TGTGCCAGCAGTTACGTGGGGGGAGGTTCACCCCTCCACTTT. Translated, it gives CASSYVGGGSPLHF.

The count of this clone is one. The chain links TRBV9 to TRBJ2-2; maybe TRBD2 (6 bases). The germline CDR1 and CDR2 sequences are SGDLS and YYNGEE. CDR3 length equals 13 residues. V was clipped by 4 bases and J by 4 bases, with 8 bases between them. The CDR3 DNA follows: TGTGCCAGCAGCTTCGGGGGCACCGGGGAGCTGTTTTTT. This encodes CASSFGGTGELFF.

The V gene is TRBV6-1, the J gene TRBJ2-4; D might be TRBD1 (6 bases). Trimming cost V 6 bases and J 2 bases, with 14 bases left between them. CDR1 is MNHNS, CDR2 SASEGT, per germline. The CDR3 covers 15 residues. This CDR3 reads CASSRYRETKNIQYF. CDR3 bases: TGTGCCAGCAGCAGATACAGGGAAACCAAAAACATTCAGTACTTC.

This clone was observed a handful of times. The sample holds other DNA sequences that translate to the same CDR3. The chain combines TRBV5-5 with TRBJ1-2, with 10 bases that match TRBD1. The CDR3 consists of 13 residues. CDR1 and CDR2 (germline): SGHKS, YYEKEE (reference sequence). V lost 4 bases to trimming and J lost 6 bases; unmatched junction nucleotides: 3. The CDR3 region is CASSRQGADGYTF. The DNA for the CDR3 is TGTGCCAGCAGCCGACAGGGGGCCGATGGCTACACCTTC.

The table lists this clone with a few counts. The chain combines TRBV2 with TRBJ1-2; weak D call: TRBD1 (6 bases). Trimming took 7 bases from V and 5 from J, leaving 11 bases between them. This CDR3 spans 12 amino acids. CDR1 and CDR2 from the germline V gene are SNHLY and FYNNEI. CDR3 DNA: TGTGCCAGCAACAGGGATGGGTATGGCTACACCTTC. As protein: CASNRDGYGYTF.

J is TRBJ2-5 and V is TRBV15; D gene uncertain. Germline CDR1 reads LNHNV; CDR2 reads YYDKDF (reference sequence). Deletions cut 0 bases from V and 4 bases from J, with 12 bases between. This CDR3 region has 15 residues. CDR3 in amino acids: CATSRDSQVAETQYF. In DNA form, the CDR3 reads TGTGCCACCAGCAGAGATTCTCAGGTCGCAGAGACCCAGTACTTC. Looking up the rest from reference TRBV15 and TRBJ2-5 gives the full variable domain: DAMVIQNPRYQVTQFGKPVTLSCSQTLNHNVMYWYQQKSSQAPKLLFHYYDKDFNNEADTPDNFQSRRPNTSFCFLDIRSPGLGDTAMYLCATSRDSQVAETQYFGPGTRLLVL.